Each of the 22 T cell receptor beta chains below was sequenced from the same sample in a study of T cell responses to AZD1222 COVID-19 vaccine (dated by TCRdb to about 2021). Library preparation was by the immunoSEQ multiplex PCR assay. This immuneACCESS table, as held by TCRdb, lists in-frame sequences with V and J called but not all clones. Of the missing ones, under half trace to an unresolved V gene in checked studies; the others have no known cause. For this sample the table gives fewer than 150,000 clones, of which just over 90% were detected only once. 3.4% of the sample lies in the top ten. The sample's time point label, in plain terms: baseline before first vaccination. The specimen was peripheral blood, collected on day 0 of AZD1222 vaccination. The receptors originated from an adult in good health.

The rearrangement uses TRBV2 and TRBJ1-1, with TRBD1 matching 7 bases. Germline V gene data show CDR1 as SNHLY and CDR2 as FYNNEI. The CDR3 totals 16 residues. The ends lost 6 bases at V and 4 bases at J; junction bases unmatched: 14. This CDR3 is CASSPGGGWSGTEAFF. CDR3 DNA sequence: TGTGCCAGCAGCCCAGGGGGAGGATGGAGTGGCACTGAAGCTTTCTTT.

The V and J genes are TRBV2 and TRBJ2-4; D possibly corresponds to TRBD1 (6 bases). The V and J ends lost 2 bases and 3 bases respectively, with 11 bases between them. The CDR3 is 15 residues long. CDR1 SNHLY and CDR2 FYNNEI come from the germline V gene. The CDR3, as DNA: TGTGCCAGCAGTGAACATCCCAGGGGCAAAAACATTCAGTACTTC. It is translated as CASSEHPRGKNIQYF.

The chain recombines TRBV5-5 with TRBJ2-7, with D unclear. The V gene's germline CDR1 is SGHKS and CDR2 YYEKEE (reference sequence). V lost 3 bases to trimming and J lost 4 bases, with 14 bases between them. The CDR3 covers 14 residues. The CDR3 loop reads CASSSRVVVYEQYF. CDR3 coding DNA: TGTGCCAGCAGCTCCCGGGTCGTGGTATACGAGCAGTACTTC.

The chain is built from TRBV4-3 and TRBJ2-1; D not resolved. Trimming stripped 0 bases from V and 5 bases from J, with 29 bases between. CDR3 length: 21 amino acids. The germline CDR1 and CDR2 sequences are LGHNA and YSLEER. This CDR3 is CASSQDPFNPPIPLGDNEQFF. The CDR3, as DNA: TGCGCCAGCAGCCAAGACCCCTTTAACCCGCCCATCCCATTGGGCGACAATGAGCAGTTCTTC.

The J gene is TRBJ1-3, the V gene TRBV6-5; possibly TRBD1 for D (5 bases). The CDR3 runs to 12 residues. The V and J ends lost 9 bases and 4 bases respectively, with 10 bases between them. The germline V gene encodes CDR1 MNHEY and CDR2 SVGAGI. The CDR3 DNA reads TGTGCCAGAAGGACATCCGGAAACACCATATATTTT. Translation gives CARRTSGNTIYF.

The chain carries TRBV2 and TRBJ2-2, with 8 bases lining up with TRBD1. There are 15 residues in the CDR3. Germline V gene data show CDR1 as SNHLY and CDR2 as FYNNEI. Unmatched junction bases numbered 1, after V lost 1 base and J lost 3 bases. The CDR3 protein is CASSEGQGYTGELFF. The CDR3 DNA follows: TGTGCCAGCAGTGAAGGACAGGGGTACACCGGGGAGCTGTTTTTT.

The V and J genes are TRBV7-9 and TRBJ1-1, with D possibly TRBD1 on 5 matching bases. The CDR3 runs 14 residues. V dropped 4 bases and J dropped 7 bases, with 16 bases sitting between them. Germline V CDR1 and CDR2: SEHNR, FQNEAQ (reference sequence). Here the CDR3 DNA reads TGTGCCAGCAGCTCCGCCGGGGGGGGAAATGAAGCTTTCTTT. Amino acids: CASSSAGGGNEAFF.

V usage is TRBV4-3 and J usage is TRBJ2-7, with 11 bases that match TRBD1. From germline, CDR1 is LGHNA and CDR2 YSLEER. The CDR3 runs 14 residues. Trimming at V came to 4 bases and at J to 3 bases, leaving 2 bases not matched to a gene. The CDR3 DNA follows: TGCGCCAGCAGCCCCGGGACAGGGGGCTACGAGCAGTACTTC. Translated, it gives CASSPGTGGYEQYF.

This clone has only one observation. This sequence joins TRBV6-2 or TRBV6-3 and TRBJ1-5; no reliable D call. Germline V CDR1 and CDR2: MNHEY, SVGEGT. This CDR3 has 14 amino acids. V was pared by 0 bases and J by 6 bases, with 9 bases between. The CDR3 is CASSYSALIQPQHF. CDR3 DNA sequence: TGTGCCAGCAGTTACTCGGCCCTGATTCAGCCCCAGCATTTT.

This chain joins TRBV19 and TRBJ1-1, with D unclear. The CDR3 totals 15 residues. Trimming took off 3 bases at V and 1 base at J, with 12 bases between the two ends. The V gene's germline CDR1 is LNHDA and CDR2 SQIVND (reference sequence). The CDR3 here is CASSIGLVSNTEAFF. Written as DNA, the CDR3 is TGTGCCAGTAGTATTGGCCTTGTGTCGAACACTGAAGCTTTCTTT. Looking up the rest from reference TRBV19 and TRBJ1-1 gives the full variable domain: DGGITQSPKYLFRKEGQNVTLSCEQNLNHDAMYWYRQDPGQGLRLIYYSQIVNDFQKGDIAEGYSVSREKKESFPLTVTSAQKNPTAFYLCASSIGLVSNTEAFFGQGTRLTVV.

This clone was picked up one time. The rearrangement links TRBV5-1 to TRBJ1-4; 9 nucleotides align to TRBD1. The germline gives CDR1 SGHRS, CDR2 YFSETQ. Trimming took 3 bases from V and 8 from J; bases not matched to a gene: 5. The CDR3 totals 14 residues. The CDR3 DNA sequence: TGCGCCAGCAGCTACGGGACAGGGAACGAAAAACTGTTTTTT. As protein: CASSYGTGNEKLFF.

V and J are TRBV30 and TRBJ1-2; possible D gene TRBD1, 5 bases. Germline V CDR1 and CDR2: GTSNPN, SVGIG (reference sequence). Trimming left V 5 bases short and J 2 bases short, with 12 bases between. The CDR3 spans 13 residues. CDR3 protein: CAWSDSTNYGYTF. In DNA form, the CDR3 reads TGTGCCTGGTCAGACAGTACCAACTATGGCTACACCTTC.

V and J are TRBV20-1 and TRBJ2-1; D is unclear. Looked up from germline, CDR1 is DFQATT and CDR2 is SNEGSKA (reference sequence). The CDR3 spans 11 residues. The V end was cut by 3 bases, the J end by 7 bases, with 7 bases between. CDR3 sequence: CSARRQNEQFF. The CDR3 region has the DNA TGCAGTGCTAGGCGCCAAAATGAGCAGTTCTTC.

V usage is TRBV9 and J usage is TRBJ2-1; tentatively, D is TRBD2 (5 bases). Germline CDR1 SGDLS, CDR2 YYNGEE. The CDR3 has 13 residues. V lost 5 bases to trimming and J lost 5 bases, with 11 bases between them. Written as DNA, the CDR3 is TGTGCCAGCAGTGATTCCGGGGACAATGAGCAGTTCTTC. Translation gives CASSDSGDNEQFF.

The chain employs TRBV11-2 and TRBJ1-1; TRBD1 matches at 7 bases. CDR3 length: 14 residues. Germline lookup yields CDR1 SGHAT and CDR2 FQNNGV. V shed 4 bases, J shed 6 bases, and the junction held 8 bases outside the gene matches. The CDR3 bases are TGTGCCAGCAGCTCCCTAAGGGGGCTTTCTGAAGCTTTCTTT. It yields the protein CASSSLRGLSEAFF.

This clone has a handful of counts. The CDR3 region has the DNA TGTGCCAGCAGTACCGGGACAGGGGAGGACTATGGCTACACCTTC. It is translated as CASSTGTGEDYGYTF. This chain joins TRBV27 and TRBJ1-2, with TRBD1 identical over 10 bases. Unmatched junction bases numbered 6, after V lost 5 bases and J lost 3 bases. From germline, CDR1 is MNHEY and CDR2 SMNVEV (reference sequence). The CDR3 extends over 15 amino acids.

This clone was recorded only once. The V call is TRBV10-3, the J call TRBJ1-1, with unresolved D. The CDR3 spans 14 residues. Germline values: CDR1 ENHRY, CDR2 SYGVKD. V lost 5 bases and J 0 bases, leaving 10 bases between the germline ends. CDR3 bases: TGTGCCATCAGTCCGGCGGTGATGAACACTGAAGCTTTCTTT. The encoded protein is CAISPAVMNTEAFF.

The CDR3 sequence is CASSPQRSYYEQYF. The CDR3 nucleotides read TGTGCCAGCAGTCCCCAGAGGTCCTACTACGAGCAGTACTTC. The chain couples TRBV6-5 to TRBJ2-7; no firm D call. The CDR3 is made up of 14 amino acids. Trimming removed 5 bases from V and 3 bases from J, with 14 bases in between. Germline values: CDR1 MNHEY, CDR2 SVGAGI.

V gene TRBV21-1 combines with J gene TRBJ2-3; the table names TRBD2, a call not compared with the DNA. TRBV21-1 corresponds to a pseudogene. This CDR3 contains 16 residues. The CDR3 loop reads CASSISSGSPADTQYF. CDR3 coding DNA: TGTGCCAGCAGCATCTCTAGCGGGAGCCCAGCAGATACGCAGTATTTT.

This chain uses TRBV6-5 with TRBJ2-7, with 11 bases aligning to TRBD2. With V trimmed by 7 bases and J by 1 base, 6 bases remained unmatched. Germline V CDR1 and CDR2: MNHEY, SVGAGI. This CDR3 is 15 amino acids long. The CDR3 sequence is CASTSSGGTSYEQYF. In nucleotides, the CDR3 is TGTGCCAGCACTTCTAGCGGGGGGACTTCCTACGAGCAGTACTTC.

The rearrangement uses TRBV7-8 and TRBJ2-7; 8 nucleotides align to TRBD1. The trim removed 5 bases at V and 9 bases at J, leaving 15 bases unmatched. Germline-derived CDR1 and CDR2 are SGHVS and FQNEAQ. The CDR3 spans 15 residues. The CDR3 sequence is CASSPRRDRRWVQYF. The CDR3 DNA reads TGTGCCAGCAGCCCGAGGAGGGACAGGAGGTGGGTGCAGTACTTC.

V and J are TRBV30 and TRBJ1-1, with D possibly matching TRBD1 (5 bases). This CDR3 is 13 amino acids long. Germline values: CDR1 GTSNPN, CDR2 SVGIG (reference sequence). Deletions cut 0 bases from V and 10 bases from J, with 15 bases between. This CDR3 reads CAWSVIGVVGAFF. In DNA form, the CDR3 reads TGTGCCTGGAGTGTAATAGGGGTGGTCGGAGCTTTCTTT.